Listed here is a single T cell receptor (beta chain). Its antigen remains unidentified. Per-nucleotide qualities are absent, and no much larger clonotype sits a single base away. This entry comes from a study of cytomegalovirus exposure and HLA in healthy donors (dated by TCRdb to the late 2010s). Background on the whole study: An earlier analysis of approximately 590 of the donors reported 276 Gb of sequence data and 120 million or so unique TCR beta sequences from approximately 180 million T cells. Every discovery cohort repertoire had been produced on one sequencing platform. In a later analysis, previously published TCR beta repertoires from several hundred donors were re-analyzed and high-resolution HLA genotyping was added so that TCR occurrence patterns could be studied. Across roughly 420 genotyped donors of the cohort, an average of approximately 220,000 unique TCR beta nucleotide sequences per donor were sequenced, and roughly 17% of those sequences were non-productive. Donor age, sex, ethnicity and CMV serostatus were compiled together with the repertoire data. An early release covering 550 to 650 HLA-typed donors comprised 250 to 350 gigabases of sequencing data and about 90 million unique TCR sequences. High-throughput TCR immunosequencing, statistical association of individual TCRs with disease status, and machine learning were combined to predict cytomegalovirus infection status. Rather than drawing on any new phenotypic data, the later analysis identified candidate immune exposures from TCR beta sequences and the way those sequences occurred across donors. An earlier analysis of roughly 580 of the donors used high-throughput TCR beta sequencing to judge whether each TCR beta V gene segment behaved as functional or pseudogenic. Class I and class II HLA loci were covered by the typing at four-digit resolution. A later genetic analysis used genome-wide SNP genotypes for about 65% of the roughly 700 donors, treating that subset as a discovery cohort. The genetic ancestry cluster associated with self-reported Caucasian donors included about four fifths of the 398 genotyped donors. The study profiled the T cell repertoires of fewer than 850 subjects by immunosequencing and related them to cytomegalovirus serostatus. Roughly five DR-DQ haplotypes were treated as single units for association and clustering because of strong linkage in the cohort. Along with the approximately 650-subject first cohort, a separate validation cohort of over a hundred different subjects was used. The study was designed to test whether signatures of past pathogen exposure could be identified by cataloging public T cell receptors. The number of typed donors differed by locus: 629-630 for A, B, C, DRB1 and DQB1; 522 for DQA1; 606 for DPA1; and 400 to 480 for DPB1.

The cohort comprised 666 healthy bone marrow donors. All cohort members were sampled while nominally healthy, although unrecorded immune exposures were likely present. The donor tested CMV seronegative, placing the donor among the 350 to 400 seronegative members of the cohort. A peripheral blood sample was provided by each donor, and peripheral blood mononuclear cells were used for TCR beta sequencing. Genomic DNA extraction from the blood cell samples was performed with the Qiagen DNeasy Blood Extraction Kit. The CDR3, cysteine through phenylalanine, is 14 amino acids long. Only CDR3 DNA is held: 42 bases, read in frame from base 1. Trimming takes 2 bases from V and 8 bases from J, and the germline ends sit 14 bases apart. The germline V gene provides CDR1 SGHRS and CDR2 YFSETQ. The paper's findings and limits, for the study overall: The presence/absence analyses assumed that sequencing depth was roughly uniform across donors, and that assumption may not be true. Strong co-occurrence of HLA alleles, especially DR and DQ, made assigning TCR associations to individual alleles difficult. Because some donors lacked HLA typing at each locus, the association tests relied only on the typed subset. The authors suggested that the approach could potentially be extended to other disease states and immunological phenotypes. In vitro tests confirmed that a few of the cytomegalovirus-associated TCR beta chains recognize cytomegalovirus antigens. In this cohort, only TCR beta chains were sequenced, and detectable features were limited by the absence of alpha or paired-chain data. Linkage disequilibrium might explain the correlated functional status among segregating V segments, but an unknown experimental factor could not be ruled out. In both the original and validation cohorts, the classifier was reported to diagnose cytomegalovirus status with high specificity and sensitivity. A later analysis found that most CMV-associated TCR beta chains appeared HLA-restricted, with HLA associations seemingly driven largely by CMV exposure. For the cohort, immune exposure information was limited to CMV serostatus. In a later analysis, HLA-associated TCR beta chains showed more clonal expansion and lower generation probabilities than non-associated chains that were equally common. A further reported finding was that TCR beta sequences accurately predicted the HLA-A and HLA-B alleles for most subjects in the first cohort. In a later analysis, several top co-occurrence clusters were reported to appear linked to parvovirus B19, influenza, CMV and Epstein-Barr virus. Because the 87-base-pair reads could not distinguish some IMGT-functional V segments, including TRBV6-2 and TRBV6-3, those segments were excluded. A later genetic analysis reported fewer N-insertions in productive TCRs among donors in an Asian-associated ancestry cluster than the 666-donor mean. A later analysis found that TCR association rates varied across HLA loci, with DRB1 alleles showing the most associated TCRs and HLA-C alleles the fewest. A group of highly shared sequence variants was considered likely to be a technical artifact of the sequencing pipeline. The earlier analysis of 450 to 700 of the donors excluded 15 to 20 rarely observed V segments, including chromosome 9 orphons, because counts were too low. An earlier analysis of some 590 of the donors showed that most TCR beta V segments appeared in productive rearrangements either about 87% or about 30% of the time, which broadly matched IMGT annotations. At a false discovery rate of 0.05, a later analysis linked fewer than 20,000 TCR beta sequences to specific HLA alleles. The study listed 164 TCR beta chains as associated with cytomegalovirus. A later genetic analysis associated a missense DCLRE1C variant with V-gene and J-gene trimming of TCR beta chains, and an independent cohort replicated the association. While some public TCRs were present in many individuals, most TCR sequences turned up only very rarely across donors.

To prepare the library, the immunoSEQ multiplex PCR assay was applied. A mixture of 60 forward primers for TCR Vbeta segments and 13 reverse primers for TCR Jbeta segments was used in the multiplex PCR. The CDR3 region of rearranged TCR beta genes was amplified from genomic DNA with a multiplex PCR assay. On the Illumina HiSeq System, the amplified TCR beta libraries were sequenced as 87-base-pair reads. In the paper's pipeline: A later analysis tallied tens of millions of unique TCR beta chains across the 666 repertoires, and approximately 9.9 million of those chains were shared by two or more donors. To remove PCR and sequencing errors, raw reads were error-corrected and collapsed into unique sequences using a nearest-neighbor algorithm that merged closely related sequences. CDR3 sequences were aligned to IMGT reference sequences to assign V, D and J gene segments. For a sequence to be retained, a match of at least six nucleotides to both a V gene segment and a J gene segment was required. A rearrangement was called productive if the CDR3 had no stop codons and remained in frame with V and J, and every other rearrangement was called non-productive. Following IMGT convention, CDR3 was defined as the stretch from the second conserved V-encoded cysteine up to the conserved J-encoded phenylalanine. Sequences without an unambiguous match to a single V gene segment were excluded from the earlier analysis of over 500 of the donors. In an earlier analysis of about 590 of the donors, a V segment was called functional when productive rearrangements were above 56.7%, and segregating when the standard deviation between donors exceeded 5%. A statistical classification framework was built to diagnose cytomegalovirus status from the catalog of TCR beta chain sequences. In a later analysis, TCR nucleotide sequences were compared against IMGT/GENE-DB human TR gene sequences so that V and J genes could be assigned. A later analysis assigned CDR3 sequences and most-parsimonious VDJ recombination scenarios with the TCRdist pipeline. In a later analysis, every TCR beta chain was defined by the combination of its CDR3 amino acid sequence and its V-gene family, and reads without a unique V-gene family were dropped. To address suspected cross-contamination and a sequencing artifact, a later analysis removed 550 to 750 highly shared, low-generation-probability nucleotide sequences. In a later analysis, a clonal expansion index for each public chain was calculated from normalized within-repertoire ranks of inferred template counts. Generation probabilities in a later analysis came from a VDJ recombination model fitted to out-of-frame rearrangements, and those results were checked against IGoR. In a later analysis, hypergeometric tests were used to score TCR-TCR, TCR-HLA and TCR-CMV co-occurrence, with a repertoire-size bias correction applied to TCR pairs. To estimate false discovery rates, a later analysis permuted the HLA or CMV assignments 20 times. In a later analysis, co-occurring TCRs were grouped using DBSCAN, with TCRdist sequence similarity added in when clustering inside HLA-allele-positive subsets. Repertoires with fewer than 30,000 or more than 120,000 public chains, plus five repertoires with anomalous nucleotide sharing, were excluded from co-occurrence clustering. The immuneACCESS repertoire file appears here via TCRdb, limited to in-frame rearrangements. These files lack a portion of the clones; in checked studies, under half of the deficit traces to unresolved V genes, and the cause of the others is not known. D and trimming come from the DNA, and the V and J calls and clone size come from that table. The sample records around 200,000 clones, roughly three quarters of which are singletons. The biggest ten clones account for around 1.6% of the sample.

The receptor was derived from a woman aged 18-29 years in good health and CMV-seronegative. The rearranged chain carries TRBV5-1 and TRBJ2-1; TRBD1 is possibly the D segment (6 matching bases). Sequences were obtained from PBMCs. The CDR3 sequence is CASSLITGQDEQFF. The DNA reads TGCGCCAGCAGCTTAATCACAGGGCAGGATGAGCAGTTCTTC.